This T cell receptor (beta chain) was obtained from a study of graft-versus-host responses after intestinal transplantation. Study at large: Induction with anti-thymocyte globulin, then tacrolimus and steroids for three to four years, was given to all recipients. General study findings and limits: In patients with graft-donor T cell macrochimerism, allograft graft-versus-host to host-versus-graft clonal ratios were high. Detection of GvH clones occurred in recipient marrow, and some had their first appearance in ileum or blood.

The protocol was immunoSEQ multiplex PCR, while the TCRdb copy is restricted to in-frame clones and leaves out a portion. This sample has about 29,000 clones; roughly 93% occur once, and the top ten carry over 0.7%. This CDR3 is built from 15 residues. Per germline, CDR1 SGHRS and CDR2 YFSETQ. V lost 4 bases to trimming and J lost 5 bases; unmatched junction nucleotides: 7. As regards this clone: Its antigen is not known.

The sequenced sample was PBMCs, obtained about 62 days after intestinal transplant. The genes are TRBV5-1 and TRBJ1-5; 9 bases align to TRBD1. The sequence was obtained from a human patient who received an intestinal transplant, so some T cells may come from the graft donor. As DNA, the CDR3 is TGCGCCAGCAGCCTGGGACAGGGCGATGATCAGCCCCAGCATTTT. Encoded protein: CASSLGQGDDQPQHF.